This TCR beta chain was observed in a study of CD8 T cells in Susac syndrome. Random hexamers were used to reverse transcribe the RNA input (about 0.45 to 1 ug). It was immunoSEQ multiplex PCR that amplified TCR beta CDR3 across 54 Vbeta and 13 Jbeta. TCRdb re-called the immunoSEQ multiplex PCR reads with MiXCR, one entry per CDR3 protein. The sample consists of roughly 150,000 distinct CDR3 sequences, 90% to 95% of them appearing once. This clonotype was detected only a few times. The CDR3 has 13 amino acids. Germline values: CDR1 SGHVS, CDR2 FQNEAQ. V gave up 2 bases and J gave up 5 bases, with 9 bases separating them.

The sequenced sample was CD4+ T cells from PBMCs. The genes are TRBV7-8 and TRBJ1-2, with unresolved D. The receptor was derived from a human donor in good health. In nucleotides, the CDR3 is TGTGCCAGCAGCTTATCCGCAGCATATGGCTACACCTTC. This codes for CASSLSAAYGYTF. The complete variable domain, with remaining parts taken from reference TRBV7-8 and TRBJ1-2, reads GAGVSQSPRYKVAKRGQDVALRCDPISGHVSLFWYQQALGQGPEFLTYFQNEAQLDKSGLPSDRFFAERPEGSVSTLKIQRTQQEDSAVYLCASSLSAAYGYTFGSGTRLTVV.